A selection of T cell receptor beta chains follows, all from one sample in a study of blood T cell repertoires in COVID-19. Libraries were prepared by immunoSEQ multiplex PCR; TCRdb keeps only in-frame clonotypes and omits some of them. The sample records 220,000 or so clones, roughly 86% being singletons. Sequenced sample: peripheral blood. These receptors all stem from a woman aged 50 to 60 with COVID-19, enrolled during active disease. Both conserved end residues are part of each CDR3. Each record gives: D gene, J gene, clone size, V gene, CDR3 protein, CDR3 DNA. The D gene is left open where the match is weak. Only part of the rows carry a size: once, few, many, or a class if the clone is expanded.

NA TRBJ1-6 NA TRBV7-2 CASSTQDSPLHF TGTGCCAGCAGCACACAGGATTCACCCCTCCACTTT
NA TRBJ2-7 once TRBV9 CASSSPFGGNSYEQYF TGTGCCAGCAGCTCACCCTTCGGCGGAAACTCCTACGAGCAGTACTTC
NA TRBJ1-1 NA TRBV3-1/TRBV3-2 CASSLPMGSNTEAFF TGTGCCAGCAGCCTACCGATGGGCTCGAACACTGAAGCTTTCTTT
NA TRBJ1-1 NA TRBV10-1 CASSESNRAGREAFF TGCGCCAGCAGTGAGTCGAATCGGGCGGGCCGTGAAGCTTTCTTT
TRBD1 TRBJ2-1 NA TRBV19 CASNRGWDEQFF TGTGCCAGTAACAGGGGATGGGATGAGCAGTTCTTC
NA TRBJ2-7 NA TRBV9 CASSVGWRDSYEQYF TGTGCCAGCAGCGTAGGTTGGAGGGACTCCTACGAGCAGTACTTC
TRBD1 TRBJ1-1 NA TRBV19 CASSRRDRGGTEAFF TGTGCCAGTAGTCGCAGGGACAGGGGTGGCACTGAAGCTTTCTTT
NA TRBJ1-2 once TRBV5-1 CASSLDVSGSTYGYTF TGCGCCAGCAGCTTGGACGTCTCAGGGTCGACCTATGGCTACACCTTC
TRBD1 TRBJ1-2 NA TRBV6-4 CASSPTGGSYGYTF TGTGCCAGCAGCCCAACAGGGGGGTCTTATGGCTACACCTTC
NA TRBJ1-1 NA TRBV19 CASSISGGSAFF TGTGCCAGTAGTATCTCTGGGGGCTCGGCTTTCTTT
NA TRBJ1-5 NA TRBV11-2 CASSPWAGANQPQHF TGTGCCAGCAGCCCCTGGGCGGGGGCAAATCAGCCCCAGCATTTT
NA TRBJ2-3 NA TRBV29-1 CSVDGGSGSDTQYF TGCAGCGTTGATGGGGGGTCTGGAAGTGATACGCAGTATTTT
NA TRBJ2-1 NA TRBV7-3 CASSSQLGTPDNEQFF TGTGCCAGCAGCTCTCAGCTCGGGACACCTGACAATGAGCAGTTCTTC
NA TRBJ2-2 NA TRBV27 CASSLSGSRTGELFF TGTGCCAGCAGTTTATCAGGGAGTCGGACCGGGGAGCTGTTTTTT
NA TRBJ1-4 NA TRBV4-3 CASSQDGIWNEKLFF TGCGCCAGCAGCCAAGACGGGATATGGAATGAAAAACTGTTTTTT
NA TRBJ2-3 few TRBV7-2 CASSPVETRETDTQYF TGTGCCAGCAGCCCAGTTGAGACGAGGGAGACGGATACGCAGTATTTT
TRBD2 TRBJ2-3 NA TRBV15 CATSREGRTSAGADTQYF TGTGCCACCAGCAGAGAGGGTCGGACTAGCGCGGGGGCAGATACGCAGTATTTT
NA TRBJ1-5 NA TRBV11-3 CASSLTSNQPQHF TGTGCCAGCAGCTTGACAAGCAATCAGCCCCAGCATTTT